This T cell receptor (beta chain) was captured by sequencing in a study of T cell responses to AZD1222 COVID-19 vaccine. Overall study results and limits: Donors were largely white British and mainly female; clonal diversity was possibly underestimated. Spike-specific TCR depth and breadth grew after two AZD1222 doses. Nearly half of the spike-specific TCRs reportedly recognize variant regions that carry no mutations.

The V and J ends lost 5 bases and 3 bases respectively, with 19 bases between them. In germline, CDR1 is SEHNR, CDR2 FQNEAQ (reference sequence). This CDR3 is built from 16 residues. TCRdb's table, derived via immunoSEQ multiplex PCR, lists solely in-frame clones and lacks some. This table holds approximately 120,000 clones, over 90% found once. On this clone itself: Its target is unknown.

Material: peripheral blood, obtained on day 0 of AZD1222 vaccination. The chain carries TRBV7-9 and TRBJ1-1; D is uncertain. The TCR sequence derives from an adult in good health. The DNA for the CDR3 is TGTGCCAGCAGCCCTAGTAGGTTTTCAGTATACACTGAAGCTTTCTTT. Translating gives CASSPSRFSVYTEAFF.